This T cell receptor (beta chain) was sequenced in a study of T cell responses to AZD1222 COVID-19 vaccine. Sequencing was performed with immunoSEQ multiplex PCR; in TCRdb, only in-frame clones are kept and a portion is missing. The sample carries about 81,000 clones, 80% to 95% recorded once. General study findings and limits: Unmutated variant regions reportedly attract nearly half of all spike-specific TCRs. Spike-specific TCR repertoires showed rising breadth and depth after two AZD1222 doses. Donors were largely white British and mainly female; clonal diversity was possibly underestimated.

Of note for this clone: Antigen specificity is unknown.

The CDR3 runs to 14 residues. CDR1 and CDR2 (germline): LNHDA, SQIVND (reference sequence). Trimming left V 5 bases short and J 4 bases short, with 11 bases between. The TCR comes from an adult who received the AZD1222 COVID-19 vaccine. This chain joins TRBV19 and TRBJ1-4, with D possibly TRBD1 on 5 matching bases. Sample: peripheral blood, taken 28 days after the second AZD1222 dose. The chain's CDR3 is CASSFGTYNEKLFF. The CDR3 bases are TGTGCCAGTAGTTTTGGGACCTATAATGAAAAACTGTTTTTT.